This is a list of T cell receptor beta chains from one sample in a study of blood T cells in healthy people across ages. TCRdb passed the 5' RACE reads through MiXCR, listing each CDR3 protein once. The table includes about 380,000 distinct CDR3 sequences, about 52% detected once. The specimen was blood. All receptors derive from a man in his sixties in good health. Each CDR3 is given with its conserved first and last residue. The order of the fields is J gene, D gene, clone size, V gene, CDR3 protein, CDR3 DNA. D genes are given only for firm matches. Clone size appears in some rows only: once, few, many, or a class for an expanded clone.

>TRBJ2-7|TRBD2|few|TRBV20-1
CSARGTSGLLGEQYF
TGCAGTGCTAGGGGGACTAGCGGCCTTCTGGGGGAGCAGTACTTC
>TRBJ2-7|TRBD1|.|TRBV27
CANMRTGFPDEQYF
TGCGCCAACATGAGGACAGGGTTCCCAGACGAGCAGTACTTC
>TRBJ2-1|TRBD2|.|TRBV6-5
CASRAGEGLYNEQFF
TGTGCCAGCAGAGCGGGGGAAGGGCTCTACAATGAGCAGTTCTTC
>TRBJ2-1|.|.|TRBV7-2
CAGTETGYNEQFF
TGTGCCGGCACCGAAACTGGTTACAATGAGCAGTTCTTC
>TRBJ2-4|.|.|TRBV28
CASSSEGGAKNIQYF
TGTGCCAGCAGTTCCGAGGGGGGGGCCAAAAACATTCAGTACTTC
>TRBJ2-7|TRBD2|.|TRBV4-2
CASSPEALADSYEQYF
TGTGCCAGCAGCCCCGAGGCACTAGCGGACTCCTACGAGCAGTACTTC
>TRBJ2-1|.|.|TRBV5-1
CASSLAPTGTNEQFF
TGCGCCAGCAGCTTGGCCCCGACAGGAACCAATGAGCAGTTCTTC
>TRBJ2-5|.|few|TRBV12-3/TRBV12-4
CASSLSGTQYF
TGTGCCAGCAGTTTGAGTGGGACCCAGTACTTC
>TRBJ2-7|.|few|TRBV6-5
CASSYSGSVSYEQYF
TGTGCCAGCAGTTACTCGGGGTCTGTCTCCTACGAGCAGTACTTC
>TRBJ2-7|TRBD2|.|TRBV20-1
CSAPGGSPYEQYF
TGCAGTGCTCCGGGAGGCAGCCCCTACGAGCAGTACTTC
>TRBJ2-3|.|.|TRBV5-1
CASSKGQSADTQYF
TGCGCCAGCAGCAAAGGACAGAGCGCAGATACGCAGTATTTT
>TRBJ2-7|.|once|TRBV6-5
CATLGGLAYEQYF
TGTGCCACGTTAGGGGGATTGGCCTACGAGCAGTACTTC
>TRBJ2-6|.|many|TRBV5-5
CASDRAGANVLTF
TGTGCCAGCGACCGGGCTGGGGCCAACGTCCTGACTTTC
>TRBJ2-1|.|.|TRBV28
CASSFERNEQFF
TGTGCCAGCAGTTTTGAGCGCAATGAGCAGTTCTTC
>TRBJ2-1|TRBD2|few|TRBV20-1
CSARSQRGTYGNEQFF
TGCAGTGCTAGGTCTCAGCGGGGCACGTACGGCAATGAGCAGTTCTTC
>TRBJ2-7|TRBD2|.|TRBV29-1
CSVEDPGGRPAQYF
TGCAGCGTTGAAGACCCGGGAGGCCGGCCAGCCCAGTACTTC
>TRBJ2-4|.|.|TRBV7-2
CASSGPDREVENIQYF
TGTGCCAGCAGCGGCCCCGACAGGGAGGTCGAAAACATTCAGTACTTC
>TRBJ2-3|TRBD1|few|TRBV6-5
CASNSGQGHTDTQYF
TGTGCCAGCAATTCCGGACAGGGGCACACAGATACGCAGTATTTT
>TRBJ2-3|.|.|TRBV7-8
CASNPPVGRSTQYF
TGTGCCAGCAACCCCCCCGTTGGGCGGAGTACGCAGTATTTT
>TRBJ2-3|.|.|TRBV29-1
CSVEDPGDTQYF
TGCAGCGTTGAAGATCCAGGAGATACGCAGTATTTT
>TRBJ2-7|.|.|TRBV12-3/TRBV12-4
CASTQSKKYEQYF
TGTGCCAGCACCCAATCCAAGAAATACGAGCAGTACTTC
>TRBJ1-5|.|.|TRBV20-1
CSARRRGANQPQHF
TGCAGTGCTAGACGCAGGGGAGCCAATCAGCCCCAGCATTTT
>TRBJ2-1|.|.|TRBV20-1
CSASLLPTYNEQFF
TGCAGTGCTAGTTTACTACCCACCTACAATGAGCAGTTCTTC
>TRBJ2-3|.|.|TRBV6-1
CATTEVPQYF
TGTGCCACCACCGAGGTCCCGCAGTATTTT
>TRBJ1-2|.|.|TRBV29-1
CSVLRWADGYTF
TGCAGCGTTTTACGGTGGGCGGATGGCTACACCTTC
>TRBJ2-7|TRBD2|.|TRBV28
CASSLRTSGRFEQYF
TGTGCCAGCAGTTTACGGACTAGCGGGAGGTTCGAGCAGTACTTC
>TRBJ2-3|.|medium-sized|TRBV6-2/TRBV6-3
CASSTGSVYTDTQYF
TGTGCCAGCAGTACCGGGTCCGTCTACACAGATACGCAGTATTTT
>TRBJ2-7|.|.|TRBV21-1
CASSGGNSSYEQYF
TGTGCCAGTAGTGGCGGAAATAGCTCCTACGAGCAGTACTTC
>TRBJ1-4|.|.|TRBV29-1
CSVVTVGKLFF
TGCAGCGTTGTAACAGTTGGAAAACTGTTTTTT
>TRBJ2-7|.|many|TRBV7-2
CASSLEISYEQYF
TGTGCCAGCAGCTTAGAGATTTCCTACGAGCAGTACTTC
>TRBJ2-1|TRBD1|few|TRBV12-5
CASASRTGTGNYNEQFF
TGTGCTAGTGCCTCCCGGACCGGGACAGGGAACTACAATGAGCAGTTCTTC